This TCR beta chain was identified during a study of T cell responses to AZD1222 COVID-19 vaccine. Only one count was recorded for this clone. Per the germline V gene, CDR1 is SGHRS and CDR2 is YFSETQ. Trimming shortened V by 4 bases and J by 1 base, and 10 bases separated the two germline ends. The CDR3 has 14 residues. The table came from immunoSEQ multiplex PCR; TCRdb's copy has only in-frame clones and leaves some out. Of roughly 77,000 clones in the sample, 92% were seen once. The J gene is TRBJ2-3, the V gene TRBV5-1; D uncertain. This TCR derives from an adult in good health. Sequencing was performed on peripheral blood, taken on day 0 of MenACWY control vaccination. The CDR3 spells CASSQGDGTDTQYF. CDR3 nucleotide sequence: TGCGCCAGCAGCCAAGGAGACGGCACAGATACGCAGTATTTT.